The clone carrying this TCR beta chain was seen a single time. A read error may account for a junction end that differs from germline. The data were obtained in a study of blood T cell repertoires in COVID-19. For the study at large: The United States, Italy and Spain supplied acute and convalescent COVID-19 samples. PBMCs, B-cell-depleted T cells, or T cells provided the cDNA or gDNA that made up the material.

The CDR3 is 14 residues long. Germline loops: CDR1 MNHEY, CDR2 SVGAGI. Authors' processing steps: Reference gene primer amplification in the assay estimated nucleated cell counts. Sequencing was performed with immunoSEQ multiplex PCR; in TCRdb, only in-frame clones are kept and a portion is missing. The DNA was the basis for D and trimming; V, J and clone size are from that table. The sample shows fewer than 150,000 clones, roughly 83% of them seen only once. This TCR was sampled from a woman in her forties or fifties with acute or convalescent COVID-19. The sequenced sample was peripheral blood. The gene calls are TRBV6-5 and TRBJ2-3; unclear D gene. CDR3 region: CASSDSSAWLGQYF. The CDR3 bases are TGTGCCAGCAGTGACTCCAGCGCGTGGTTGGGGCAGTATTTT.